The 23 T cell receptor beta chains given below trace back to one sample, sequenced in a study of radiotherapy plus CTLA-4 blockade in lung cancer. Measured with immunoSEQ multiplex PCR; TCRdb has only the in-frame clones, and not every one. The data contain under 90,000 clones, 55% to 75% of them singletons. The starting material was peripheral blood, obtained from a patient treated with radiotherapy plus ipilimumab. Receptor source: a human donor with non-small cell lung cancer that progressed on radiotherapy plus ipilimumab.

This chain connects TRBV6-5 to TRBJ2-7; D may be TRBD1 or TRBD2 (5 bases each). CDR1 MNHEY and CDR2 SVGAGI come from the germline V gene. The germline V and J ends were trimmed by 5 bases and 3 bases, with 17 bases remaining between them. This CDR3 contains 15 residues. The CDR3 protein is CASSIQPGPSYEQYF. CDR3 DNA sequence: TGTGCCAGCAGTATACAACCGGGACCGAGCTACGAGCAGTACTTC.

The chain couples TRBV5-1 to TRBJ2-2; the match to TRBD1 covers 9 bases. CDR1 is SGHRS, CDR2 YFSETQ, per germline. With 3 bases clipped from V and 4 bases from J, the junction kept 10 bases outside the gene matches. This CDR3 contains 17 residues. In DNA form, the CDR3 reads TGCGCCAGCAGCTCCGGGGGGACAGGGTCGGGCACCGGGGAGCTGTTTTTT. Amino acids: CASSSGGTGSGTGELFF.

The chain carries TRBV16 and TRBJ2-6; 7 bases match TRBD2. Per the germline V gene, CDR1 is KGHSY and CDR2 is FQNENV. The CDR3 length is 16 residues. With 4 bases clipped from V and 4 bases from J, the junction kept 7 bases outside the gene matches. The CDR3 here is CASSRNGRTGANVLTF. Written as DNA, the CDR3 is TGTGCCAGCAGCCGGAACGGGAGGACCGGGGCCAACGTCCTGACTTTC.

This rearrangement joins TRBV6-1 to TRBJ1-5, with D possibly TRBD1 on 5 matching bases. CDR1 and CDR2 (germline): MNHNS, SASEGT. Between the trimmed V and J ends, which lost 0 bases and 0 bases, there was a span of 15 bases. The length of the CDR3 is 18 residues. DNA of the CDR3: TGTGCCAGCAGTGAAGCAGTGGGGGGTGGCTATAGCAATCAGCCCCAGCATTTT. Translated: CASSEAVGGGYSNQPQHF.

The chain employs TRBV30 and TRBJ2-7; TRBD1 matches at 11 bases. CDR3 length equals 14 residues. V was clipped by 6 bases and J by 4 bases; unmatched bases: 8. Germline V gene data show CDR1 as GTSNPN and CDR2 as SVGIG (reference sequence). CDR3 amino acids: CACPGQGASYEQYF. In DNA form, the CDR3 reads TGTGCCTGCCCCGGACAGGGGGCGTCGTACGAGCAGTACTTC. Full variable domain (missing parts from reference TRBV30 and TRBJ2-7): SQTIHQWPATLVQPVGSPLSLECTVEGTSNPNLYWYRQAAGRGLQLLFYSVGIGQISSEVPQNLSASRPQDRQFILSSKKLLLSDSGFYLCACPGQGASYEQYFGPGTRLTVT.

V and J are TRBV11-1 and TRBJ1-1; D is unresolved. Germline CDR1 and CDR2: SGHAT and FQDESV (reference sequence). The CDR3 covers 17 residues. The ends were cut back, 3 bases at V and 0 bases at J, with 17 bases in the middle. The CDR3 region has the DNA TGTGCCAGCAGCTTGCTACCCCGGGCTGAGATGAACACTGAAGCTTTCTTT. Its translation is CASSLLPRAEMNTEAFF.

The chain carries TRBV5-6 and TRBJ2-3, with 7 bases fitting TRBD2. The CDR3 has 15 amino acids. CDR1 and CDR2 from the germline V gene are SGHDT and YYEEEE. After removal of 2 bases from V and 2 bases from J, the junction contained 5 bases not matched to a gene. CDR3 in amino acids: CASSFPGDYTDTQYF. The CDR3 DNA reads TGTGCCAGCAGCTTCCCGGGGGACTACACAGATACGCAGTATTTT.

This chain links TRBV9 with TRBJ1-4; no firm D call. This CDR3 region has 14 residues. The germline V gene encodes CDR1 SGDLS and CDR2 YYNGEE. V was shortened by 3 bases and J by 6 bases, with 12 bases between the two germline ends. As DNA, the CDR3 is TGTGCCAGCAGCGCGGACGGAGGGTATGAAAAACTGTTTTTT. As protein: CASSADGGYEKLFF.

The chain carries TRBV7-2 and TRBJ2-7; D is undetermined. Germline CDR1 reads SGHTA; CDR2 reads FQGNSA. V lost 1 base and J 3 bases, leaving 16 bases between the germline ends. CDR3 length: 16 residues. The CDR3 region has the DNA TGTGCCAGCAGCTTAGTGTTAGGCGCGGAACACTACGAGCAGTACTTC. Encoded protein: CASSLVLGAEHYEQYF.

This clone was recorded once. This chain connects TRBV27 to TRBJ2-3; TRBD1 matches 7 bases. Germline CDR1 MNHEY, CDR2 SMNVEV (reference sequence). CDR3 length equals 16 residues. V lost 7 bases to trimming and J lost 2 bases; unmatched junction nucleotides: 12. The CDR3 sequence: CASKASDRATTDTQYF. Here the CDR3 DNA reads TGTGCCAGCAAAGCTTCCGACAGGGCTACCACAGATACGCAGTATTTT.

The chain employs TRBV7-9 and TRBJ2-5; D is uncertain. Germline CDR1 SEHNR, CDR2 FQNEAQ (reference sequence). Trimming removed 1 base from V and 5 bases from J, with 17 bases in between. There are 16 residues in the CDR3. The CDR3 spells CASSLEWRWDGETQYF. The CDR3 bases are TGTGCCAGCAGCTTAGAGTGGAGATGGGATGGGGAGACCCAGTACTTC.

The chain recombines TRBV20-1 with TRBJ1-1, with D possibly being TRBD1 (6 bases). This CDR3 spans 11 amino acids. The V gene lost 3 bases and the J gene lost 6 bases, with 8 bases spanning the gap. Germline loops: CDR1 DFQATT, CDR2 SNEGSKA (reference sequence). The CDR3 nucleotides read TGCAGTGCTAGGCAGGGGCCTGAAGCTTTCTTT. Protein: CSARQGPEAFF.

The rearrangement joins TRBV7-9 to TRBJ1-1; D might be TRBD1 (5 bases). Germline CDR1 reads SEHNR; CDR2 reads FQNEAQ (reference sequence). The CDR3 spans 16 residues. Between the trimmed V and J ends, which lost 5 bases and 0 bases, there was a span of 16 bases. This CDR3 is CASSPPGGFMNTEAFF. As DNA, the CDR3 is TGTGCCAGCAGCCCCCCCGGGGGATTCATGAACACTGAAGCTTTCTTT.

This chain connects TRBV11-2 to TRBJ2-5; the D gene is possibly TRBD2 (6 bases). Deletions cut 0 bases from V and 5 bases from J, with 10 bases between. Germline V CDR1 and CDR2: SGHAT, FQNNGV. This CDR3 contains 14 residues. CDR3 nucleotides: TGTGCCAGCAGCTTAGATCCAGGAGGGGAGACCCAGTACTTC. This gives the protein CASSLDPGGETQYF. The variable domain in full, completed from reference TRBV11-2 and TRBJ2-5, reads EAGVAQSPRYKIIEKRQSVAFWCNPISGHATLYWYQQILGQGPKLLIQFQNNGVVDDSQLPKDRFSAERLKGVDSTLKIQPAKLEDSAVYLCASSLDPGGETQYFGPGTRLLVL.

This clone was seen just once. The rearrangement joins TRBV6-4 to TRBJ2-1; 7 bases match TRBD1. J was trimmed by 8 bases and V by 5 bases; bases with no gene match: 6. There are 13 residues in the CDR3. Germline CDR1 MRHNA, CDR2 SNTAGT. CDR3 amino acids: CASSRQGRDEQFF. CDR3 bases: TGTGCCAGCAGTAGACAGGGTCGCGATGAGCAGTTCTTC.

A word on this clone: The same CDR3 can be traced to other DNA sequences in this sample. The chain carries TRBV5-1 and TRBJ2-2; 10 bases agree with TRBD1. V was clipped by 4 bases and J by 3 bases; unmatched bases: 3. The CDR3 runs 15 residues. Germline CDR1 and CDR2: SGHRS and YFSETQ. The CDR3 nucleotides read TGCGCCAGCAGCCAGGGACAGGGGTACACCGGGGAGCTGTTTTTT. This translates into CASSQGQGYTGELFF.

The chain links TRBV30 to TRBJ1-5; 9 nucleotides align to TRBD1. This CDR3 comprises 15 residues. The germline V gene has CDR1 GTSNPN and CDR2 SVGIG (reference sequence). The V segment lost 4 bases and the J segment 4 bases; nucleotides outside the gene matches: 8. CDR3 DNA: TGTGCCTGGAACTACCGGGACAGGGATAATCAGCCCCAGCATTTT. Its protein is CAWNYRDRDNQPQHF.

In its sample, this clone was seen a few times. The rearrangement uses TRBV11-2 and TRBJ2-4; TRBD1 matches at 8 bases. CDR3 length: 17 residues. Germline V gene data show CDR1 as SGHAT and CDR2 as FQNNGV. After removal of 5 bases from V and 6 bases from J, the junction contained 15 bases not matched to a gene. For the CDR3, the DNA is TGTGCCAGCAGCCCTACTGAGGACAGGGTTGGGGGAAACATTCAGTACTTC. It yields the protein CASSPTEDRVGGNIQYF.

The CDR3 DNA sequence: TGTGCCAGCTGCGCAGACCTCTCTGGAAACACCATATATTTT. It codes for CASCADLSGNTIYF. The J gene is TRBJ1-3, the V gene TRBV6-6; D is uncertain. Germline V lookup: CDR1 MNHNY, CDR2 SVGAGI (reference sequence). Trimming took 8 bases from V and 0 from J, leaving 11 bases between them. The CDR3 consists of 14 residues.

This chain uses TRBV5-6 with TRBJ1-5; D may be TRBD1 (5 bases). Trimming pared 1 base from V and 1 base from J, leaving 12 bases between. Germline V gene sequence: CDR1 SGHDT, CDR2 YYEEEE. The CDR3 contains 16 residues. This CDR3 reads CASSLRTGLSNQPQHF. The CDR3 region has the DNA TGTGCCAGCAGCTTGAGAACAGGTCTAAGCAATCAGCCCCAGCATTTT.

This chain links TRBV7-3 with TRBJ2-1, with D uncertain. The CDR3 runs 13 residues. Germline V gene lookup returns CDR1 SGHTA and CDR2 FQGTGA. V was pared by 5 bases and J by 2 bases, with 7 bases between. The CDR3 DNA is TGTGCCAGCAGCCCTGGGACCTACAATGAGCAGTTCTTC. Protein: CASSPGTYNEQFF.

This sequence joins TRBV2 and TRBJ2-7; no definite D call. V dropped 2 bases and J dropped 7 bases, with 6 bases sitting between them. Per germline, CDR1 SNHLY and CDR2 FYNNEI. The CDR3 length is 11 residues. The CDR3 bases are TGTGCCAGCAGTGAATATTCGGAGCAGTACTTC. This translates into CASSEYSEQYF.

CDR3 nucleotide sequence: TGCGCCAGCAGCCAAGATATCCCCCTGAGGGCCGGCCTCAATGAGCAGTTCTTC. It yields the protein CASSQDIPLRAGLNEQFF. The V call is TRBV4-3, the J call TRBJ2-1; D may be TRBD2 (5 bases). The V end lost 0 bases, the J end lost 6 bases, and 21 bases lay between the germline ends. The CDR3 is 18 residues long. Germline CDR1 is LGHNA and CDR2 is YSLEER.